A selection of T cell receptor beta chains follows, all from one sample in a study of identical twins. TCRdb reanalysed the 5' RACE reads using MiXCR and keeps one entry per CDR3 protein. Here the sample spans 690,000 or so distinct CDR3 sequences, roughly 8% being singletons. This same sample was also part of a study on yellow fever vaccine responses in identical twins.

The sequenced material came from PBMCs. The receptors derive from a woman aged 18-29 years in good health. Each CDR3 is given with its conserved first and last residue. A D gene is named only where the DNA matches it firmly.

>NA|TRBV6-1
CASKVTGSGETQYF
>NA|TRBV6-2/TRBV6-3
CASSFGQIIYEQYF
>TRBD1|TRBV25-1
CASSSLTGVEQYF
>TRBD2|TRBV12-3/TRBV12-4
CASRRRGSNNEQFF
>NA|TRBV19
CASSQRRGWETQYF
>NA|TRBV2
CASTQRGIETQYF
>NA|TRBV28
CASWDPSKTQYF
>NA|TRBV29-1
CSVDLGRPNTGELFF
>NA|TRBV7-9
CASSSNRGGSYNEQFF
>NA|TRBV27
CASSPLRDVSTDTQYF
>NA|TRBV24-1
CATSRPGSIETQYF
>NA|TRBV19
CASSIGGSYEQYF
>TRBD2|TRBV6-1
CASSGTQLAASTDTQYF
>TRBD2|TRBV7-9
CASSFLAGVLGEQYF
>NA|TRBV5-1
CASSLLGSSGANVLTF
>TRBD1|TRBV12-3/TRBV12-4
CASSLRPRGPTYNEQFF
>NA|TRBV20-1
CSAPEPYEQYF
>TRBD2|TRBV5-4
CASSWGTSGSYRETQYF
>NA|TRBV6-1
CASSDLLSGEGGTDTQYF
>TRBD1|TRBV2
CASSPLGTVNQPQHF
>TRBD1|TRBV5-5
CASSRRGTADSNYGYTF
>NA|TRBV19
CASSTWVGGPGELFF
>TRBD2|TRBV20-1
CSARVGLAGFSTDTQYF
>TRBD1|TRBV6-2/TRBV6-3
CASRETGGPETQYF
>NA|TRBV4-1
CASSQGHSGQETQYF
>NA|TRBV6-1
CASSDPGAPGANEQYF
>TRBD1|TRBV7-2
CASSPLTGGKYEQYF
>NA|TRBV7-2
CASSAHLGPETQYF
>NA|TRBV7-2
CASSPPASPEQFF
>TRBD1|TRBV2
CASSWDSFGAKNIQYF
>NA|TRBV18
CASSADFYGYTF
>NA|TRBV24-1
CATSDYLGKTDTQYF
>NA|TRBV7-2
CASSQDWSSTDTQYF
>TRBD2|TRBV4-3
CASSHSGRDNEQFF
>NA|TRBV20-1
CSAARGTTDTQYF
>NA|TRBV7-9
CASRAPGQGTQETQYF
>TRBD2|TRBV4-3
CASSQTTSGRARNEQFF